A single sample gave rise to the 9 T cell receptor beta chains below, sequenced in a study of chemoradiotherapy in HPV16-positive cancers. This table comes from immunoSEQ multiplex PCR, and its TCRdb copy is limited to in-frame clones, with some not included. Seen here are around 16,000 clones, around four fifths observed once, and the top ten hold approximately 1.3%. Sampling was carried out from a patient who underwent chemoradiotherapy. These receptors all stem from a human donor with HPV-associated anogenital cancer.

The V and J genes are TRBV15 and TRBJ1-2; no definite D call. With 0 bases removed from V and 7 bases from J, the gap between germline ends came to 6 bases. The V gene's germline CDR1 is LNHNV and CDR2 YYDKDF (reference sequence). CDR3 size: 12 residues. CDR3 nucleotide sequence: TGTGCCACCAGCAGAGATCGGGGTGGCTACACCTTC. Its protein product is CATSRDRGGYTF.

The J gene is TRBJ2-7, the V gene TRBV28, with no clear D. V was trimmed by 5 bases and J by 4 bases, leaving 21 bases between them. From germline, CDR1 is MDHEN and CDR2 SYDVKM. This CDR3 has 16 residues. CDR3 residues: CASSGRVGRYLYEQYF. In DNA, the CDR3 is TGTGCCAGCAGTGGCCGAGTAGGCAGATACTTATACGAGCAGTACTTC.

This clone was seen just once. This chain's CDR3 is CASSLQDYGYTF. The CDR3 DNA reads as TGTGCCAGCAGTTTACAGGACTATGGCTACACCTTC. The chain recombines TRBV2 with TRBJ1-2, with D possibly matching TRBD1 (5 bases). The CDR3 sequence is 12 residues long. The V end was cut by 5 bases, the J end by 3 bases, with 7 bases between. The germline V gene has CDR1 SNHLY and CDR2 FYNNEI.

This clone was seen a single time. The chain couples TRBV7-9 to TRBJ1-1; a weak D match, TRBD1 (5 bases). This CDR3 contains 13 residues. CDR1 is SEHNR, CDR2 FQNEAQ, per germline (reference sequence). V lost 5 bases to trimming and J lost 4 bases, with 11 bases between them. The CDR3 reads CASSQGDPTEAFF. In DNA form, the CDR3 reads TGTGCCAGCAGCCAAGGGGATCCCACTGAAGCTTTCTTT.

This chain connects TRBV7-2 to TRBJ2-5, with 11 bases that match TRBD2. This CDR3 spans 16 amino acids. Losses at the gene ends were 2 bases for V and 2 bases for J; bases not matched to a gene: 4. The germline V gene has CDR1 SGHTA and CDR2 FQGNSA. The CDR3 DNA is TGTGCCAGCAGCTTAAGTGCTAGCGGGGGGCAAGAGACCCAGTACTTC. As protein: CASSLSASGGQETQYF.

The chain links TRBV4-3 to TRBJ1-2; D gene uncertain. Germline V lookup: CDR1 LGHNA, CDR2 YSLEER. Between the trimmed V and J ends, which lost 4 bases and 4 bases, there was a span of 13 bases. CDR3 length: 14 residues. CDR3 coding DNA: TGCGCCAGCAGCCCCCAGACGCCCCCCTATGGCTACACCTTC. Translation gives CASSPQTPPYGYTF.

V gene TRBV5-1 combines with J gene TRBJ1-3; D not certain. V was clipped by 0 bases and J by 3 bases, with 13 bases between them. The CDR3 spans 16 residues. Germline V CDR1 and CDR2: SGHRS, YFSETQ. CDR3 DNA sequence: TGCGCCAGCAGCTTGGATATGGGAGGAGGTGGAAACACCATATATTTT. Amino acid sequence: CASSLDMGGGGNTIYF.

The V call is TRBV6-1, the J call TRBJ1-5, with D maybe TRBD1 (5 bases). CDR3 length equals 15 residues. V was shortened by 7 bases and J by 3 bases, with 16 bases between the two germline ends. Germline V gives CDR1 MNHNS, CDR2 SASEGT. Written as DNA, the CDR3 is TGTGCCAGCACCCGAGGAGGGGAAAACAATCAGCCCCAGCATTTT. It translates to CASTRGGENNQPQHF.

Written as DNA, the CDR3 is TGTGCCAGCAGGACTCTAGCGGCCGGTGCCGGGGAGCTGTTTTTT. It encodes CASRTLAAGAGELFF. The J gene is TRBJ2-2, the V gene TRBV6-5; 7 nucleotides line up with TRBD2. The V gene's germline CDR1 is MNHEY and CDR2 SVGAGI. The V gene end was trimmed by 6 bases and the J gene end by 6 bases; junction bases not matched to a gene: 10. The CDR3 has 15 amino acids.